These 21 T cell receptor beta chains were sequenced from one sample in a study of T cells after yellow fever vaccination. TCRdb re-called the 5' RACE reads with MiXCR, one entry per CDR3 protein. Of some 260,000 distinct CDR3 sequences in the sample, about 5.2% were seen once. The material was CD4+ T cells sorted from PBMCs, obtained on the day of the yellow fever booster vaccination. The receptor set was obtained from a man aged 18 to 30 who received the YFV17D yellow fever vaccine.

The rearrangement joins TRBV12-3 or TRBV12-4 to TRBJ2-4; maybe TRBD2 (5 bases). This CDR3 spans 14 amino acids. The V end lost 8 bases, the J end lost 0 bases, and 11 bases lay between the germline ends. The CDR3 region has the DNA TGTGCCAGCGGCGAGACTATAGCCAAAAACATTCAGTACTTC. This encodes CASGETIAKNIQYF.

This clonotype was observed a few times. The rearrangement joins TRBV4-1 to TRBJ1-6; possibly TRBD1 for D (5 bases). CDR1 and CDR2 (germline): MGHRA, YSYEKL. The CDR3 has 17 residues. Trimming stripped 0 bases from V and 1 base from J, with 10 bases between. This CDR3 is CASSQDSGESYNSPLHF. CDR3 coding DNA: TGCGCCAGCAGCCAAGATTCGGGGGAATCCTATAATTCACCCCTCCACTTT.

This clonotype was recorded many times. The gene calls are TRBV12-3 or TRBV12-4 and TRBJ2-7; the match to TRBD2 covers 15 bases. The CDR3 totals 17 residues. Trimming removed 5 bases from V and 6 bases from J; junction bases left unmatched: 11. CDR3 in DNA: TGTGCCAGCAGTCCCGGGACTAGCGGGGGGTTCTACCGCGAGCAGTACGTC. Residues: CASSPGTSGGFYREQYV.

This rearrangement joins TRBV7-9 to TRBJ2-7; tentatively, D is TRBD1 (6 bases). CDR3 length: 13 amino acids. CDR1 and CDR2 (germline): SEHNR, FQNEAQ (reference sequence). The V end was cut by 1 base, the J end by 3 bases, with 7 bases between. CDR3 amino acids: CASSLDRVYEQYV. DNA for the CDR3: TGTGCCAGCAGCTTAGACAGGGTCTACGAGCAGTACGTC.

This clonotype has more than one count but fewer than ten. The chain recombines TRBV18 with TRBJ1-1; maybe TRBD1 (6 bases). The germline V gene has CDR1 KGHSH and CDR2 LQKENI. There are 15 residues in the CDR3. Trimming took 1 base from V and 3 from J, leaving 12 bases between them. The CDR3 nucleotides read TGTGCCAGCTCACCACGAACACAGGGACACACTGAAGCTTTCTTT. It translates to CASSPRTQGHTEAFF.

The V call is TRBV15, the J call TRBJ2-5; the D is unclear. CDR1 is LNHNV, CDR2 YYDKDF, per germline (reference sequence). The CDR3 is 13 amino acids. V dropped 6 bases and J dropped 4 bases, with 12 bases sitting between them. CDR3 residues: CATRGLGIETQYF. DNA of the CDR3: TGTGCCACCAGGGGCTTGGGAATAGAGACCCAGTACTTC.

This clonotype has only a few counts. The chain has TRBV11-2 and TRBJ2-1; the D gene is possibly TRBD1 (5 bases). The CDR3 consists of 14 residues. Between the trimmed V and J ends, which lost 1 base and 7 bases, there was a span of 11 bases. CDR1 is SGHAT and CDR2 is FQNNGV in the germline V gene. The DNA of the CDR3 is TGTGCCAGCAGCTTAGTCGCAGGGAAGAATGAGCAGTTCTTC. This codes for CASSLVAGKNEQFF.

The chain uses TRBV7-2 and TRBJ1-4; no firm D call. CDR1 and CDR2 from the germline V gene are SGHTA and FQGNSA. Trimming cost V 4 bases and J 0 bases, with 21 bases left between them. This CDR3 region has 19 residues. The CDR3, as DNA: TGTGCCAGCAGCTCCGAGCCTTACAAATGGCGGGCAACTAATGAAAAACTGTTTTTT. Residues: CASSSEPYKWRATNEKLFF.

The table lists this clonotype with a few counts. The V and J genes are TRBV12-3 or TRBV12-4 and TRBJ2-5; 10 bases are shared with TRBD2. This CDR3 comprises 17 residues. Trimming cost V 7 bases and J 1 base; bases outside gene matches: 12. This CDR3 reads CASIPGLAGATQETQYF. CDR3 DNA: TGTGCCAGCATCCCAGGGCTAGCGGGGGCAACCCAAGAGACCCAGTACTTC.

This clonotype has only a few counts. The chain uses TRBV6-2 or TRBV6-3 and TRBJ1-2; the D is unclear. The CDR3 runs to 11 residues. V lost 9 bases and J lost 3, with 8 bases in between. From germline, CDR1 is MNHEY and CDR2 SVGEGT. The CDR3 here is CARKRDYGYTF. The CDR3 nucleotides are TGTGCCAGGAAACGTGACTATGGCTACACCTTC.

V is TRBV7-3 and J is TRBJ1-6, with D perhaps matching TRBD1 (6 bases). Trimming left V 4 bases short and J 7 bases short, with 11 bases between. The CDR3 is 14 amino acids. Germline V lookup: CDR1 SGHTA, CDR2 FQGTGA. DNA of the CDR3: TGTGCCAGCAGCTCAGGGGTGTGGAATTCACCCCTCCACTTT. It translates to CASSSGVWNSPLHF.

The V gene is TRBV7-3, the J gene TRBJ2-2; 7 positions agree with TRBD1. Trimming took 5 bases from V and 6 from J; bases not matched to a gene: 9. Germline-derived CDR1 and CDR2 are SGHTA and FQGTGA. The CDR3 spans 15 residues. CDR3 nucleotide sequence: TGTGCCAGCAGCCTTCTGGGCAGGGGGTCCGGGGAGCTGTTTTTT. Its protein is CASSLLGRGSGELFF. Combining the CDR3 with reference TRBV7-3 and TRBJ2-2 gives the whole variable domain GAGVSQTPSNKVTEKGKYVELRCDPISGHTALYWYRQSLGQGPEFLIYFQGTGAADDSGLPNDRFFAVRPEGSVSTLKIQRTERGDSAVYLCASSLLGRGSGELFFGEGSRLTVL.

This clonotype has just a few counts. The V and J genes are TRBV7-2 and TRBJ2-5; TRBD2 is a possible D gene (7 bases). V was cut by 5 bases and J by 4 bases, with 17 bases left in between. This CDR3 region has 15 residues. Germline values: CDR1 SGHTA, CDR2 FQGNSA. CDR3 protein: CASSRYGGPGETQYF. Written as DNA, the CDR3 is TGTGCCAGCAGCCGTTACGGGGGGCCGGGAGAGACCCAGTACTTC. Full variable domain (outside the CDR3, taken from reference TRBV7-2 and TRBJ2-5): GAGVSQSPSNKVTEKGKDVELRCDPISGHTALYWYRQSLGQGLEFLIYFQGNSAPDKSGLPSDRFSAERTGGSVSTLTIQRTQQEDSAVYLCASSRYGGPGETQYFGPGTRLLVL.

This sequence joins TRBV6-2 or TRBV6-3 and TRBJ1-5; D possibly corresponds to TRBD1 (5 bases). Deletions cut 6 bases from V and 3 bases from J, with 15 bases between. Germline loops: CDR1 MNHEY, CDR2 SVGEGT. The CDR3 is made up of 15 amino acids. The CDR3 nucleotides read TGTGCCAGCAGCCAGGACTGGGGGAACAATCAGCCCCAGCATTTT. It codes for CASSQDWGNNQPQHF.

The rearrangement joins TRBV11-2 to TRBJ2-7; 11 bases match TRBD2. J lost 0 bases, V lost 5 bases, and 6 bases had no gene match. The CDR3 has 16 residues. Germline V gene sequence: CDR1 SGHAT, CDR2 FQNNGV. The CDR3: CASSDLAGGLSYEQYF. CDR3 in DNA: TGTGCCAGCAGCGACCTAGCGGGGGGCCTCTCCTACGAGCAGTACTTC.

There are a few counts of this clonotype. The chain couples TRBV11-2 to TRBJ1-4; D remains ambiguous. Trimming removed 4 bases at V and 0 bases at J, with 21 bases between. The CDR3 length is 19 residues. Germline V CDR1 and CDR2: SGHAT, FQNNGV. In DNA form, the CDR3 reads TGTGCCAGCAGCTCTCCGTTTAGGTACTTAGATGCAACTAATGAAAAACTGTTTTTT. This sequence encodes CASSSPFRYLDATNEKLFF.

This clonotype was seen more than once but under ten times. The chain couples TRBV7-2 to TRBJ2-5; 9 nucleotides line up with TRBD2. The trim removed 6 bases at V and 4 bases at J, leaving 12 bases unmatched. The CDR3 contains 16 residues. From germline, CDR1 is SGHTA and CDR2 FQGNSA. The CDR3 reads CASSTGAGGPRETQYF. DNA of the CDR3: TGTGCCAGCAGTACAGGCGCGGGGGGGCCTCGAGAGACCCAGTACTTC.

This chain uses TRBV6-2 or TRBV6-3 with TRBJ1-5, with TRBD1 as a possible D gene (6 bases). Germline V lookup: CDR1 MNHEY, CDR2 SVGEGT. V lost 8 bases and J lost 6, with 20 bases in between. CDR3 length equals 15 residues. This CDR3 is CASDTPRGAGQPQHF. For the CDR3, the DNA is TGTGCCAGCGATACCCCCCGGGGGGCAGGTCAGCCCCAGCATTTT.

This clonotype has more than one count but fewer than ten. This chain connects TRBV10-3 to TRBJ1-5; no definite D call. Germline-derived CDR1 and CDR2 are ENHRY and SYGVKD. The CDR3 runs 14 residues. Trimming cost V 10 bases and J 0 bases, with 13 bases left between them. CDR3 coding DNA: TGTGCCACCTGCCCCTCGGATAGCAATCAGCCCCAGCATTTT. Translating it yields CATCPSDSNQPQHF.

This clonotype was seen only a few times. The chain combines TRBV5-1 with TRBJ1-2; 8 bases align to TRBD1. Germline assignment: CDR1 SGHRS and CDR2 YFSETQ. The V and J ends lost 0 bases and 10 bases, in that order; junction bases with no gene match: 11. The CDR3 extends over 15 amino acids. The CDR3 loop is CASSLDPGGESIYTF. Written as DNA, the CDR3 is TGCGCCAGCAGCTTGGATCCAGGGGGCGAAAGTATCTACACCTTC. Full variable domain (rest looked up from reference TRBV5-1 and TRBJ1-2): KAGVTQTPRYLIKTRGQQVTLSCSPISGHRSVSWYQQTPGQGLQFLFEYFSETQRNKGNFPGRFSGRQFSNSRSEMNVSTLELGDSALYLCASSLDPGGESIYTFGSGTRLTVV.

This clonotype was counted ten times or more. The chain employs TRBV10-3 and TRBJ1-6; no definite D call. The CDR3 sequence is 14 residues long. The germline V gene has CDR1 ENHRY and CDR2 SYGVKD. Deletions cut 4 bases from V and 7 bases from J, with 11 bases between. The CDR3: CAISVRERNSPLHF. The CDR3 bases are TGTGCCATCAGTGTAAGGGAACGGAATTCACCCCTCCACTTT.